This T cell receptor beta chain was sequenced in a study of tumor-infiltrating lymphocytes in primary liver carcinoma. Whole-study context: Both sexes were represented among patients, who were 30 to 69 years old. Points from the study as a whole: For tumor-adjacent and tumor-blood pairs, overlap was less than that seen for tumor region pairs. Significantly greater top-250-clone fractions characterized tumors relative to blood (p = 0.039).

Extraction of RNA together with DNA used 20-30 mg of unsorted bulk tissue. Patients were treatment-naive with chronic HBV infection. This clonotype has a count of ten or more. Its target is not known. The CDR3 consists of 16 residues. The germline gives CDR1 SGHDN, CDR2 FVKESK. V dropped 3 bases and J dropped 2; count of bases not matched to a gene: 8. Total RNA (around 500 ng) served as template for TCR beta cDNA synthesis primed by a constant-region primer. Employing slightly modified ARM-PCR, three nested multiplex PCR rounds were run, and these gave rise to the TCR beta libraries. Each of the first two PCR rounds ran nine to ten cycles with TRBV1-TRBV30 forward and C-beta reverse primers. TCRdb re-derived calls from the multiplex PCR reads in MiXCR, one entry per CDR3 protein. Here the sample spans tens of thousands of distinct CDR3 sequences, roughly 80% being singletons.

The clonotype comes from a man between 40 and 49 years old with primary liver carcinoma and hepatitis B virus infection. Sequenced input: liver tumor tissue from sampling region 3. Regarding subset: tumor region T3, left-lateral pole. This sequence joins TRBV14 and TRBJ2-5, with TRBD2 matching over 8 bases. The CDR3 region is CASSHRSGSPQETQYF. The CDR3 coding sequence is TGTGCCAGCAGCCATAGGAGCGGGAGCCCGCAAGAGACCCAGTACTTC.